The source of this T cell receptor beta chain is a study of T cell changes during pregnancy in multiple sclerosis (dated by TCRdb to between 2018 and 2020). Describing the broader study: The study examined how the T cell repertoire changed over the course of pregnancy in women with multiple sclerosis.

Reading the germline V gene gives CDR1 MGHRA and CDR2 YSYEKL. V lost 0 bases and J lost 3 bases; the stretch between them is 11 bases long. Counted from cysteine to phenylalanine, this CDR3 has 15 amino acids. Only the CDR3 DNA is retained, 45 bases long and in frame from the first base. The library came from the immunoSEQ multiplex PCR assay. TCRdb re-hosts the immuneACCESS table, in-frame sequences only. Its copies lack some clones; in the studies checked, an unresolved V gene accounts for under half of them, and the cause for the rest is not known. This sample has about 80,000 clones in its table, and about 91% of those were observed once. The leading ten clones occupy about 1.9% of the sample. This clone came up a few times. Its binding antigen is unknown. Per-nucleotide qualities are absent, and no much larger clonotype sits a single base away.

The source is a female donor with multiple sclerosis, enrolled in a pregnancy study. This chain is built from TRBV4-1 and TRBJ1-1; no D gene is confidently identified. Sample: peripheral blood, taken before pregnancy. The DNA sequence follows: TGCGCCAGCAGCCAAGATACAACAGATTACACTGAAGCTTTCTTT. This encodes CASSQDTTDYTEAFF.